Following are 5 T cell receptor beta chains from one sample sequenced in a study of technical replicates of blood from several donors. Generated by immunoSEQ multiplex PCR, the TCRdb table keeps only in-frame clones and is missing some. The sample carries about 74,000 clones, 90% to 96% recorded once. The sample comprised T cells isolated from PBMCs. Every receptor here comes from a human donor in good health.

This chain links TRBV30 with TRBJ2-7; 7 bases fit TRBD2. The germline V gene has CDR1 GTSNPN and CDR2 SVGIG (reference sequence). The CDR3 loop spans 13 amino acids. V trimming: 0 bases; J trimming: 3 bases; junction bases outside the gene matches: 2. The CDR3 region has the DNA TGTGCCTGGAGTGTGGGAGGGAACTACGAGCAGTACTTC. Amino acid sequence: CAWSVGGNYEQYF.

V gene TRBV7-2 combines with J gene TRBJ1-2; 7 bases align to TRBD1. Germline V CDR1 and CDR2: SGHTA, FQGNSA. Trimming at V came to 5 bases and at J to 8 bases, leaving 14 bases not matched to a gene. The CDR3 loop spans 15 amino acids. CDR3 residues: CASSLGGPGDVGYTF. For the CDR3, the DNA is TGTGCCAGCAGCCTAGGGGGCCCGGGGGACGTCGGCTACACCTTC.

This clone was picked up one time. The chain uses TRBV21-1 and TRBJ1-1; TRBD1, the D gene given by the table, was not confirmed from the DNA. TRBV21-1 is a recognized pseudogene. The CDR3 spans 17 residues. CDR3 in amino acids: CASSNPWDREADTEAFF. DNA for the CDR3: TGTGCCAGCAGCAACCCGTGGGACAGGGAGGCGGACACTGAAGCTTTCTTT.

The V gene is TRBV5-6, the J gene TRBJ1-1; 7 bases are a match to TRBD1. The length of the CDR3 is 13 residues. Germline V gene lookup returns CDR1 SGHDT and CDR2 YYEEEE. V shed 2 bases and J 4 bases; nucleotides not matched to a gene: 2. The CDR3 loop reads CASSFAGGTEAFF. DNA of the CDR3: TGTGCCAGCAGCTTCGCAGGGGGCACTGAAGCTTTCTTT.

The chain links TRBV5-1 to TRBJ2-5; 11 nucleotides line up with TRBD2. CDR1 SGHRS and CDR2 YFSETQ come from the germline V gene. Trimming took 0 bases from V and 5 from J; bases not matched to a gene: 3. The CDR3 contains 15 residues. CDR3 coding DNA: TGCGCCAGCAGCTTGGGACTAGCGGGAATTGAGACCCAGTACTTC. This encodes CASSLGLAGIETQYF.